What follows describes a single T cell receptor beta chain. The antigen remains unidentified. This CDR3 comprises 13 residues. The V gene's germline CDR1 is LGHDT and CDR2 YNNKEL (reference sequence). The V and J ends lost 4 bases and 0 bases respectively, with 6 bases between them. This specimen comes from a study of T cell responses to AZD1222 COVID-19 vaccine. The study, taken as a whole, reports: As reported, nearly half of all spike-specific TCRs target variant regions that are unmutated.

Repertoires were generated with immunoSEQ multiplex PCR, while TCRdb's copy carries only in-frame clones and drops some. Found here are about 120,000 clones, roughly 87% of them singletons; the top ten hold around 7.5%. Sequenced here: peripheral blood, sampled on day 0 of AZD1222 vaccination. The gene calls are TRBV3-1 (or the pseudogene TRBV3-2) and TRBJ1-1; no reliable D call. The receptor was derived from an adult in good health. Here the CDR3 DNA reads TGTGCCAGCAGCCGGAGGATGAACACTGAAGCTTTCTTT. It codes for CASSRRMNTEAFF.